The T cell receptor (beta chain) under discussion was sequenced for a study of response to subunit inactivated influenza vaccine. A note on this clonotype: What it binds is unknown.

TCRdb independently ran MiXCR on the RT-PCR reads; one entry per CDR3 protein. The repertoire consists of approximately 310,000 distinct CDR3 sequences, with roughly a fifth occurring once and the leading ten covering 9.5% to 13%. Trimming left V 6 bases short and J 7 bases short, with 10 bases between. Germline CDR1 is DFQATT and CDR2 is SNEGSKA (reference sequence). The CDR3 sequence is 10 residues long. Study results and caveats: Few new T cells, the authors suggested, are recruited by each seasonal influenza vaccination.

The source was PBMCs from blood, collected approximately 20 months after vaccination. The chain combines TRBV20-1 with TRBJ2-7; unclear D gene. This receptor was identified in a man aged 45 to 75 who received an inactivated influenza vaccine. The CDR3 here is CSAKDWEQYF. The CDR3 region has the DNA TGCAGTGCCAAAGACTGGGAGCAGTACTTC.